This T cell receptor beta chain was identified in a study of cytomegalovirus exposure and HLA in healthy donors. Findings of the study overall: Earlier analysis found most TCR beta V segments productive about 87% or about 30% of the time. Presence/absence results assume similar sequencing depth per donor, which may not hold. Differences between HLA loci emerged in a later analysis of TCR association rates, with DRB1 most and HLA-C fewest. The Asian-associated ancestry cluster reportedly had fewer N-insertions than the approximately 700-donor mean in a later analysis.

Regarding this clone: The antigen remains undetermined.

The CDR3 totals 17 residues. Trimming removed 4 bases at V and 0 bases at J, with 17 bases between. The germline V gene encodes CDR1 SGDLS and CDR2 YYNGEE. It was with 60 Vbeta and 13 Jbeta primers that the PCR ran. Sequencing was performed with immunoSEQ multiplex PCR; in TCRdb, only in-frame clones are kept and a portion is missing. The table records around 220,000 clones, more than 60% of them present only once. Material: PBMCs. The V and J genes are TRBV9 and TRBJ1-3; D is possibly TRBD1 (5 bases). This sequence was found in a woman in her thirties in good health and CMV-seronegative. The CDR3 sequence: CASSPYPGLSSGNTIYF. In DNA, the CDR3 is TGTGCCAGCAGCCCGTACCCGGGACTGAGCTCTGGAAACACCATATATTTT.